The 24 T cell receptor beta chains below all came from one sample that was sequenced in a study of cytomegalovirus exposure and HLA in healthy donors. Both 60 Vbeta primers and 13 Jbeta primers went into the PCR. Sequenced by immunoSEQ multiplex PCR; TCRdb stores in-frame clones only, minus some. The sample lists about 130,000 clones, roughly three quarters seen once, with roughly 0.9% in the top ten. Sequencing used PBMCs. These receptors all come from a woman aged 55-69 years in good health and CMV-seronegative.

The chain uses TRBV6-1 and TRBJ1-2, with 7 bases matching TRBD1. The CDR3 consists of 15 residues. Germline-derived CDR1 and CDR2 are MNHNS and SASEGT. The trim removed 6 bases at V and 8 bases at J, leaving 15 bases unmatched. Here the CDR3 reads CASSNDPGQTMGYTF. The CDR3 DNA is TGTGCCAGCAGCAACGATCCGGGACAGACTATGGGCTACACCTTC.

This clone appeared a few times. The CDR3 bases are TGTGCCAGTAGTATGTCAGGACAGAGTAATTCACCCCTCCACTTT. This translates into CASSMSGQSNSPLHF. The chain joins TRBV19 to TRBJ1-6; D may be TRBD1 (6 bases). The CDR3 runs 15 residues. V dropped 3 bases and J dropped 6 bases, with 12 bases sitting between them. Germline V CDR1 and CDR2: LNHDA, SQIVND (reference sequence).

The gene calls are TRBV19 and TRBJ2-7; 8 bases align to TRBD1. V gave up 10 bases and J gave up 6 bases; unmatched junction bases: 11. Germline V CDR1 and CDR2: LNHDA, SQIVND (reference sequence). This CDR3 is 13 amino acids long. The CDR3 here is CATRDRGLREQYF. CDR3 nucleotides: TGTGCCACCCGAGACAGGGGCCTACGCGAGCAGTACTTC.

The CDR3 loop reads CASSGLANTGELFF. The CDR3, as DNA: TGTGCCAGCTCTGGACTAGCGAACACCGGGGAGCTGTTTTTT. V is TRBV7-3 and J is TRBJ2-2; TRBD2 aligns across 7 bases. J gave up 0 bases and V 8 bases, and 3 bases lay outside the gene matches. This CDR3 comprises 14 residues. CDR1 SGHTA and CDR2 FQGTGA come from the germline V gene. Full variable domain (remainder filled in from reference TRBV7-3 and TRBJ2-2): GAGVSQTPSNKVTEKGKYVELRCDPISGHTALYWYRQSLGQGPEFLIYFQGTGAADDSGLPNDRFFAVRPEGSVSTLKIQRTERGDSAVYLCASSGLANTGELFFGEGSRLTVL.

The chain is built from TRBV5-1 and TRBJ2-1; D remains ambiguous. The germline V gene has CDR1 SGHRS and CDR2 YFSETQ. This CDR3 is 15 amino acids long. V lost 0 bases and J lost 7, with 14 bases in between. The CDR3 sequence is CASSLGASSGNEQFF. DNA for the CDR3: TGCGCCAGCAGCTTGGGGGCCTCAAGTGGGAATGAGCAGTTCTTC.

This chain links TRBV5-1 with TRBJ2-6; D unclear. Germline CDR1 SGHRS, CDR2 YFSETQ. The CDR3 loop spans 15 amino acids. Trimming removed 0 bases at V and 0 bases at J, with 4 bases between. CDR3 in amino acids: CASSLVASGANVLTF. CDR3 nucleotide sequence: TGCGCCAGCAGCTTGGTAGCCTCTGGGGCCAACGTCCTGACTTTC.

The chain joins TRBV6-4 to TRBJ2-2, with 10 bases matching TRBD1. The CDR3 is made up of 15 amino acids. In germline, CDR1 is MRHNA, CDR2 SNTAGT. Trimming removed 6 bases from V and 4 bases from J; junction bases left unmatched: 5. CDR3 sequence reads: CASRPGQGFTGELFF. In DNA, the CDR3 is TGTGCCAGCAGACCGGGACAGGGGTTCACCGGGGAGCTGTTTTTT.

This clone turned up a few times. This chain uses TRBV2 with TRBJ1-1; D not certain. The CDR3 runs 15 residues. Trimming removed 2 bases from V and 5 bases from J, with 15 bases in between. Germline loops: CDR1 SNHLY, CDR2 FYNNEI. CDR3 amino acids: CASSEPTGSRTEAFF. CDR3 DNA: TGTGCCAGCAGTGAACCGACCGGATCGAGGACTGAAGCTTTCTTT. The full variable domain, with the rest looked up from reference TRBV2 and TRBJ1-1, is EPEVTQTPSHQVTQMGQEVILRCVPISNHLYFYWYRQILGQKVEFLVSFYNNEISEKSEIFDDQFSVERPDGSNFTLKIRSTKLEDSAMYFCASSEPTGSRTEAFFGQGTRLTVV.

This clone came up a few times. The chain joins TRBV30 to TRBJ1-2, with 8 bases aligning to TRBD1. Germline CDR1 reads GTSNPN; CDR2 reads SVGIG (reference sequence). The length of the CDR3 is 16 residues. CDR3 amino acids: CRPRPQGARTNYGYTF. In DNA, the CDR3 is TGTAGACCACGGCCCCAGGGGGCCCGAACTAACTATGGCTACACCTTC.

The chain recombines TRBV6-1 with TRBJ2-3, with TRBD1 identical over 7 bases. Germline V lookup: CDR1 MNHNS, CDR2 SASEGT. V was pared by 7 bases and J by 3 bases, with 4 bases of the junction left unmatched. The CDR3 consists of 13 residues. The CDR3 sequence: CASTPGQTDTQYF. The CDR3 DNA reads TGTGCCAGCACTCCGGGACAGACAGATACGCAGTATTTT.

The chain carries TRBV28 and TRBJ2-3; 7 bases are a match to TRBD2. The CDR3 has 18 residues. The V and J ends lost 6 bases and 0 bases, in that order; junction bases with no gene match: 15. Germline CDR1 MDHEN, CDR2 SYDVKM. The CDR3: CASSGGRGSRPSTDTQYF. In DNA, the CDR3 is TGTGCCAGCAGCGGAGGGCGCGGGAGCCGACCTAGCACAGATACGCAGTATTTT.

The chain links TRBV6-1 to TRBJ2-1, with 12 bases fitting TRBD1. Germline V lookup: CDR1 MNHNS, CDR2 SASEGT. The CDR3 loop spans 15 amino acids. Trimming at V came to 4 bases and at J to 9 bases, leaving 7 bases not matched to a gene. The CDR3 region is CASSGSGTGGGEQFF. In DNA, the CDR3 is TGTGCCAGCAGTGGGTCCGGGACAGGGGGCGGTGAGCAGTTCTTC.

The chain joins TRBV5-1 to TRBJ2-4; the D gene is possibly TRBD1 (5 bases). Germline CDR1 reads SGHRS; CDR2 reads YFSETQ. Deletions cut 0 bases from V and 0 bases from J, with 13 bases between. The CDR3 sequence is 17 residues long. The CDR3 region has the DNA TGCGCCAGCAGCTTGGATGCGAAAGGGGCAGCCAAAAACATTCAGTACTTC. It codes for CASSLDAKGAAKNIQYF.

This chain connects TRBV2 to TRBJ2-5; TRBD1 agrees at 7 bases. The DNA end is a closer match to TRBJ2-7, so the J assignment may be wrong. CDR1 is SNHLY, CDR2 FYNNEI, per germline. CDR3 length: 15 amino acids. CDR3 DNA: TGTGCCAGCAGTGAACAGGACAGGATGATCTACGAGCAGTACTTC. It codes for CASSEQDRMIYEQYF.

The chain employs TRBV28 and TRBJ1-4; possible D gene TRBD1, 6 bases. Germline V gene sequence: CDR1 MDHEN, CDR2 SYDVKM. The ends were cut back, 5 bases at V and 9 bases at J, with 16 bases in the middle. The CDR3 is 14 residues long. The CDR3 DNA follows: TGTGCCAGCAGTCTAGGCGGGGGCGTTCAAAAACTGTTTTTT. Translating it yields CASSLGGGVQKLFF. The entire variable domain, with the rest obtained from reference TRBV28 and TRBJ1-4, is as follows: DVKVTQSSRYLVKRTGEKVFLECVQDMDHENMFWYRQDPGLGLRLIYFSYDVKMKEKGDIPEGYSVSREKKERFSLILESASTNQTSMYLCASSLGGGVQKLFFGSGTQLSVL.

The chain links TRBV9 to TRBJ2-1, with 9 bases that match TRBD1. The trim removed 3 bases at V and 6 bases at J, leaving 4 bases unmatched. The CDR3 consists of 14 residues. Looked up from germline, CDR1 is SGDLS and CDR2 is YYNGEE. The CDR3 sequence is CASSASTGGNEQFF. As DNA, the CDR3 is TGTGCCAGCAGCGCCTCGACAGGGGGCAATGAGCAGTTCTTC.

V is TRBV28 and J is TRBJ1-5; 9 bases map to TRBD1. Germline CDR1 reads MDHEN; CDR2 reads SYDVKM. The CDR3 is made up of 13 amino acids. V was clipped by 8 bases and J by 9 bases; unmatched bases: 8. CDR3 protein: CASRDRDLRPQHF. Written as DNA, the CDR3 is TGTGCCAGCCGGGACAGGGATTTAAGGCCCCAGCATTTT.

The rearrangement joins TRBV27 to TRBJ2-7, with 8 nucleotides matching TRBD1. This CDR3 region has 16 residues. The germline V gene has CDR1 MNHEY and CDR2 SMNVEV (reference sequence). Trimming cost V 5 bases and J 4 bases; bases outside gene matches: 13. DNA for the CDR3: TGTGCCAGCAGTCAACACCGGACAGGGTTAAGGTACGAGCAGTACTTC. This codes for CASSQHRTGLRYEQYF.

The rearrangement joins TRBV6-5 to TRBJ2-7; the D gene is possibly TRBD1 (5 bases). V lost 5 bases and J 3 bases, leaving 11 bases between the germline ends. The CDR3 is made up of 13 amino acids. Germline V gene data show CDR1 as MNHEY and CDR2 as SVGAGI. CDR3 region: CASSQTQVYEQYF. CDR3 nucleotide sequence: TGTGCCAGCAGTCAGACACAGGTCTACGAGCAGTACTTC.

The chain couples TRBV28 to TRBJ1-5, with TRBD1 as a possible D gene (5 bases). The V gene lost 10 bases and the J gene lost 5 bases, with 12 bases spanning the gap. Germline V gives CDR1 MDHEN, CDR2 SYDVKM. This CDR3 region has 12 residues. CDR3 sequence (DNA): TGTGCCATTCAGGGAAGACATCAGCCCCAGCATTTT. Protein: CAIQGRHQPQHF.

The rearrangement joins TRBV7-3 to TRBJ1-6; D is ambiguous. Trimming shortened V by 3 bases and J by 0 bases, and 6 bases separated the two germline ends. Germline assignment: CDR1 SGHTA and CDR2 FQGTGA. CDR3 length equals 15 residues. The CDR3 loop is CASSFMASYNSPLHF. DNA for the CDR3: TGTGCCAGCAGCTTTATGGCCTCCTATAATTCACCCCTCCACTTT.

V is TRBV19 and J is TRBJ2-5; D possibly corresponds to TRBD1 (6 bases). Trimming shortened V by 4 bases and J by 2 bases, and 14 bases separated the two germline ends. The CDR3 is made up of 15 amino acids. The germline CDR1 and CDR2 sequences are LNHDA and SQIVND (reference sequence). The CDR3 nucleotides read TGTGCCAGTAGTAAGGGGGAACTGGGACAAGAGACCCAGTACTTC. As protein: CASSKGELGQETQYF.

This rearrangement joins TRBV6-5 to TRBJ2-5; 9 nucleotides align to TRBD1. The CDR3 spans 16 residues. V gave up 3 bases and J gave up 1 base; unmatched junction bases: 6. CDR1 and CDR2 (germline): MNHEY, SVGAGI. The DNA for the CDR3 is TGTGCCAGCAGTTATATAGGGACAGGGCCCCAAGAGACCCAGTACTTC. It encodes CASSYIGTGPQETQYF.

The chain employs TRBV5-1 and TRBJ1-6; TRBD1 aligns across 7 bases. Germline assignment: CDR1 SGHRS and CDR2 YFSETQ. CDR3 length: 15 residues. Losses at the gene ends were 2 bases for V and 8 bases for J; bases not matched to a gene: 7. The CDR3 sequence is CASSFRQGGDSPLHF. CDR3 nucleotide sequence: TGCGCCAGCAGCTTTCGACAGGGAGGTGATTCACCCCTCCACTTT.